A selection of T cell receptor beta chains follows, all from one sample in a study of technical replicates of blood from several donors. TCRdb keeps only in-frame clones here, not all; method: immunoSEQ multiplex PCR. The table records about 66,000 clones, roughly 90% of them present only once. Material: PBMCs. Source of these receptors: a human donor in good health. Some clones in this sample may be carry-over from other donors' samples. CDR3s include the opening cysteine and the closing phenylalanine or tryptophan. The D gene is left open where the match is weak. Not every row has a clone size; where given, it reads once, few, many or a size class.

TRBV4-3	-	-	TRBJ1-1	CASSHPGFGAEAFF	TGCGCCAGCAGCCACCCCGGCTTCGGAGCTGAAGCTTTCTTT
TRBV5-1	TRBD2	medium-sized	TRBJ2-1	CASSSSGGYNEQFF	TGCGCCAGCAGCTCTAGCGGGGGCTACAATGAGCAGTTCTTC
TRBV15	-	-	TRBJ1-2	CATSRDQVYGYTF	TGTGCCACCAGCAGAGATCAGGTCTATGGCTACACCTTC
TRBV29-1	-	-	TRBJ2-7	CSVQVGGYEQYF	TGCAGCGTCCAAGTCGGAGGCTACGAGCAGTACTTC
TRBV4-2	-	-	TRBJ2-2	CASSFRRGTWTGELFF	TGTGCCAGCAGCTTTAGACGGGGGACGTGGACCGGGGAGCTGTTTTTT
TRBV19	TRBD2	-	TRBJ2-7	CASTDSGVDEQYF	TGTGCCAGTACCGATAGCGGGGTGGACGAGCAGTACTTC
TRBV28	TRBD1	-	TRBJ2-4	CASSPRTGSGNIQYF	TGTGCCAGCAGTCCCCGGACAGGCTCAGGGAACATTCAGTACTTC
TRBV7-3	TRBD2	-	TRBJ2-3	CASSFQRGMGTDTQYF	TGTGCCAGCAGCTTCCAGCGGGGGATGGGCACAGATACGCAGTATTTT
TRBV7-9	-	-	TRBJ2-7	CASSLVGGRGSGEQYF	TGTGCCAGCAGCTTAGTGGGTGGCAGAGGGTCGGGCGAGCAGTACTTC
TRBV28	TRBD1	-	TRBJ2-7	CASSLDRDSSYEQYF	TGTGCCAGCAGTTTAGACCGGGACAGTAGCTACGAGCAGTACTTC
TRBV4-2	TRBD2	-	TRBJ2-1	CASSQVPVGGRSEQFF	TGTGCCAGCAGCCAAGTACCCGTCGGCGGGAGAAGTGAGCAGTTCTTC
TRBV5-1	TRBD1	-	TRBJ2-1	CASSLGQGGIEQFF	TGCGCCAGCAGCTTGGGACAGGGGGGTATTGAGCAGTTCTTC
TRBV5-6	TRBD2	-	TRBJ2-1	CASSLRKTSGSVREQFF	TGTGCCAGCAGCTTACGCAAGACTAGCGGGAGCGTCCGTGAGCAGTTCTTC
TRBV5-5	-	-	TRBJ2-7	CASSFGRDSYEQYF	TGTGCCAGCAGCTTCGGCAGGGATAGCTACGAGCAGTACTTC
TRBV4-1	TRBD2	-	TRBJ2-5	CASSQDRIGTRKETQYF	TGCGCCAGCAGCCAAGATCGAATCGGGACTAGGAAAGAGACCCAGTACTTC
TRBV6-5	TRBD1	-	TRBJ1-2	CASSYRDRVYYGYTF	TGTGCCAGCAGTTATCGGGACAGGGTTTATTATGGCTACACCTTC
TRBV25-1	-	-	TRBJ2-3	CASSESGSKDTQYF	TGTGCCAGCAGTGAATCTGGGAGCAAAGATACGCAGTATTTT
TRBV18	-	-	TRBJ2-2	CASQAGNTGELFF	TGTGCCAGCCAAGCAGGGAACACCGGGGAGCTGTTTTTT
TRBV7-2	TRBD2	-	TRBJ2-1	CASSPRLAGSYNEQFF	TGTGCCAGCAGCCCTCGACTAGCCGGCTCCTACAATGAGCAGTTCTTC
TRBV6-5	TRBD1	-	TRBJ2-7	CASSYGTDYEQYF	TGTGCCAGCAGTTACGGGACAGACTACGAGCAGTACTTC
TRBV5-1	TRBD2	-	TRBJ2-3	CASSSGGAGVATDTQYF	TGCGCCAGCAGCTCCGGAGGGGCGGGAGTGGCCACAGATACGCAGTATTTT
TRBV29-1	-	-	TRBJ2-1	CSSKRRGGSSYNEQFF	TGCAGCTCGAAACGGAGGGGCGGTAGCTCCTACAATGAGCAGTTCTTC
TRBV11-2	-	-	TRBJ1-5	CASSLGHANQPQHF	TGTGCCAGCAGCTTAGGACATGCCAATCAGCCCCAGCATTTT
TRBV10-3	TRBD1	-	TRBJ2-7	CAISTGEYEQYF	TGTGCCATCAGCACAGGGGAATACGAGCAGTACTTC
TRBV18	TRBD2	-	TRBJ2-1	CASSPLGGLAGAYNSYNEQFF	TGTGCCAGCTCCCCCTTGGGGGGACTAGCGGGAGCTTACAACTCCTACAATGAGCAGTTCTTC
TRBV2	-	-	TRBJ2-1	CASRASMGEQFF	TGTGCCTCCCGTGCTAGCATGGGTGAGCAGTTCTTC
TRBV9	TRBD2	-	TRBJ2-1	CASSAAGTSGMGEQFF	TGTGCCAGCAGCGCCGCCGGGACTAGCGGGATGGGGGAGCAGTTCTTC
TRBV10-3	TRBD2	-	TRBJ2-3	CAISRGLAGGGDTQYF	TGTGCCATCAGTAGGGGACTAGCGGGGGGCGGAGATACGCAGTATTTT
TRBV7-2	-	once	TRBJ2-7	CASSFRGAWEQYF	TGTGCCAGCAGCTTCCGGGGGGCGTGGGAGCAGTACTTC
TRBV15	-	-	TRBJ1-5	CATSRGQSGQPQHF	TGTGCCACCAGCAGAGGTCAGAGCGGGCAGCCCCAGCATTTT
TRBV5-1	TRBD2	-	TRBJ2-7	CASRGEGPGEQYF	TGCGCCAGCAGGGGGGAGGGACCCGGCGAGCAGTACTTC
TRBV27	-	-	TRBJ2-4	CASSPKRDGIQYF	TGTGCCAGCAGCCCCAAAAGAGATGGCATTCAGTACTTC